The clone carrying this T cell receptor (beta chain) was counted only a few times. The CDR3 extends over 17 amino acids. V was pared by 6 bases and J by 10 bases, with 19 bases of the junction left unmatched. Germline loops: CDR1 MNHNS, CDR2 SASEGT. One entry per CDR3 protein, called by TCRdb with MiXCR from the PCR reads. The profile shows more than 85,000 distinct CDR3 sequences, 51% of them singletons. This sample was included in a study of CDR3 diversity in severe acne. The specimen was blood. The gene calls are TRBV6-1 and TRBJ2-1; TRBD2 matches 9 bases. The TCR comes from a male donor with acne. The CDR3 sequence: CASSPRVASGNGREQFF. CDR3 DNA sequence: TGTGCCAGCAGCCCTAGGGTGGCTAGCGGGAATGGTAGGGAGCAGTTCTTC.